Below are 22 T cell receptor beta chains sequenced from a single sample in a study of cytomegalovirus exposure and HLA in healthy donors. In the PCR, 60 Vbeta and 13 Jbeta primers were used. Sequencing was performed with immunoSEQ multiplex PCR; in TCRdb, only in-frame clones are kept and a portion is missing. The sample comprises 100,000 to 150,000 clones, roughly 87% of which are singletons, and around 1.5% rests with the top ten. Sequencing input: PBMCs. The receptors here all came from a woman aged 18-30 years in good health and CMV-seronegative.

This chain joins TRBV6-5 and TRBJ2-1, with TRBD2 matching over 8 bases. The CDR3 is 16 residues long. The trim removed 2 bases at V and 9 bases at J, leaving 12 bases unmatched. Germline V gene data show CDR1 as MNHEY and CDR2 as SVGAGI. CDR3 region: CASSYGAQRERFEQFF. The CDR3 DNA is TGTGCCAGCAGTTACGGTGCCCAGCGGGAGCGTTTTGAGCAGTTCTTC.

The V gene is TRBV10-3, the J gene TRBJ2-5, with a tentative D call TRBD2 (6 bases). The J call could be wrong; TRBJ2-7 is a better fit for the DNA end. This CDR3 spans 14 amino acids. Germline CDR1 and CDR2: ENHRY and SYGVKD. CDR3 nucleotides: TGTGCCATCAGCGGAGGGACGGGGGACTACGAGCAGTACTTC. Residues: CAISGGTGDYEQYF.

This chain uses TRBV6-5 with TRBJ1-2; tentatively, D is TRBD1 (5 bases). V lost 4 bases and J lost 4, with 10 bases in between. Looked up from germline, CDR1 is MNHEY and CDR2 is SVGAGI. This CDR3 is built from 13 residues. For the CDR3, the DNA is TGTGCCAGCAGTTCCGCAGGGATCTATGGCTACACCTTC. Its translation is CASSSAGIYGYTF.

This rearrangement joins TRBV7-9 to TRBJ1-1, with 10 bases that match TRBD1. Per the germline V gene, CDR1 is SEHNR and CDR2 is FQNEAQ (reference sequence). The CDR3 runs to 15 residues. J was trimmed by 1 base and V by 5 bases; bases with no gene match: 4. CDR3 region: CASSPRDRGNTEAFF. The CDR3 coding sequence is TGTGCCAGCAGCCCACGGGACAGGGGGAACACTGAAGCTTTCTTT.

V and J are TRBV2 and TRBJ2-7, with TRBD2 matching 9 bases. After removal of 2 bases from V and 9 bases from J, the junction contained 8 bases not matched to a gene. Germline V gives CDR1 SNHLY, CDR2 FYNNEI. The CDR3 covers 14 residues. The CDR3 nucleotides are TGTGCCAGCAGTGAACGAGTGTCAGCGGGAGGGCAGTACTTC. Amino acids: CASSERVSAGGQYF. The full variable domain, in which reference TRBV2 and TRBJ2-7 provide the parts outside the CDR3, is EPEVTQTPSHQVTQMGQEVILRCVPISNHLYFYWYRQILGQKVEFLVSFYNNEISEKSEIFDDQFSVERPDGSNFTLKIRSTKLEDSAMYFCASSERVSAGGQYFGPGTRLTVT.

The rearrangement joins TRBV7-2 to TRBJ2-7; 9 nucleotides align to TRBD2. This CDR3 has 16 amino acids. The V and J ends lost 1 base and 0 bases, in that order; junction bases with no gene match: 4. Per germline, CDR1 SGHTA and CDR2 FQGNSA. CDR3 sequence (DNA): TGTGCCAGCAGCTTAGATAGCGGGGGCACCTCCTACGAGCAGTACTTC. As protein: CASSLDSGGTSYEQYF.

This chain uses TRBV15 with TRBJ1-4; D call uncertain. Germline CDR1 LNHNV, CDR2 YYDKDF (reference sequence). CDR3 length: 13 amino acids. V lost 5 bases to trimming and J lost 4 bases, with 8 bases between them. Here the CDR3 DNA reads TGTGCCACCAGCCTTCAGTTTAATGAAAAACTGTTTTTT. This translates into CATSLQFNEKLFF.

V usage is TRBV11-2 and J usage is TRBJ1-2; D not resolved. V gave up 1 base and J gave up 4 bases, with 10 bases separating them. This CDR3 region has 14 residues. Germline CDR1 is SGHAT and CDR2 is FQNNGV. The CDR3 protein is CASSLVTGSYGYTF. The CDR3 DNA reads as TGTGCCAGCAGCTTAGTCACGGGGTCCTATGGCTACACCTTC.

The rearrangement links TRBV4-1 to TRBJ1-2; no definite D call. V was cut by 0 bases and J by 3 bases, with 11 bases left in between. Germline CDR1 reads MGHRA; CDR2 reads YSYEKL. The CDR3 is made up of 15 amino acids. CDR3 DNA sequence: TGCGCCAGCAGCCAAGATCAGCGCGTACACTATGGCTACACCTTC. This gives the protein CASSQDQRVHYGYTF.

The chain is built from TRBV29-1 and TRBJ2-7; D ambiguous. The germline CDR1 and CDR2 sequences are SQVTM and ANQGSEA. This CDR3 is built from 12 residues. Trimming cost V 6 bases and J 5 bases, with 14 bases left between them. The CDR3 DNA is TGCAGCGTCAGACCAGGTATCCACGAGCAGTACTTC. Its translation: CSVRPGIHEQYF.

The rearrangement joins TRBV11-3 to TRBJ2-2, with 11 bases that match TRBD1. The CDR3 has 15 residues. Unmatched junction bases numbered 6, after V lost 7 bases and J lost 5 bases. CDR1 and CDR2 from the germline V gene are SGHNT and YENEEA. The CDR3 is CASNWGQGGTGELFF. The CDR3 DNA reads TGTGCCAGCAACTGGGGACAGGGGGGAACCGGGGAGCTGTTTTTT.

The chain combines TRBV6-1 with TRBJ2-7; D call uncertain. Germline values: CDR1 MNHNS, CDR2 SASEGT. V was trimmed by 0 bases and J by 3 bases, leaving 6 bases between them. The CDR3 extends over 13 amino acids. The CDR3 reads CASSEASVYEQYF. Here the CDR3 DNA reads TGTGCCAGCAGTGAAGCGAGTGTCTACGAGCAGTACTTC.

The chain joins TRBV4-1 to TRBJ2-6; D uncertain. In germline, CDR1 is MGHRA, CDR2 YSYEKL. The germline V and J ends were trimmed by 5 bases and 2 bases, with 10 bases remaining between them. The CDR3 totals 15 residues. The CDR3: CASSSDSPGANVLTF. CDR3 sequence (DNA): TGCGCCAGCAGCAGCGACTCTCCTGGGGCCAACGTCCTGACTTTC.

This chain connects TRBV6-4 to TRBJ2-1; D is unresolved. From germline, CDR1 is MRHNA and CDR2 SNTAGT. The CDR3 length is 13 residues. Trimming shortened V by 1 base and J by 9 bases, and 10 bases separated the two germline ends. The CDR3 loop is CASSDFELGEQFF. The CDR3 bases are TGTGCCAGCAGTGACTTCGAGCTCGGTGAGCAGTTCTTC.

This chain links TRBV5-6 with TRBJ1-4; TRBD1 agrees at 9 bases. Unmatched junction bases numbered 4, after V lost 2 bases and J lost 5 bases. Germline CDR1 and CDR2: SGHDT and YYEEEE. The length of the CDR3 is 15 residues. This CDR3 reads CASSFYRGRNEKLFF. Here the CDR3 DNA reads TGTGCCAGCAGCTTTTACAGGGGGCGCAATGAAAAACTGTTTTTT.

The chain recombines TRBV4-1 with TRBJ1-2; the match to TRBD1 covers 7 bases. The CDR3 is 14 residues long. Germline CDR1 and CDR2: MGHRA and YSYEKL. V lost 6 bases to trimming and J lost 0 bases; unmatched junction nucleotides: 4. In DNA, the CDR3 is TGCGCCAGCAGACACGGACAGGCTAACTATGGCTACACCTTC. Translated: CASRHGQANYGYTF.

This chain links TRBV18 with TRBJ1-3; D remains unclear. This CDR3 has 16 residues. V lost 2 bases and J 0 bases, leaving 11 bases between the germline ends. Germline CDR1 KGHSH, CDR2 LQKENI. The CDR3 nucleotides are TGTGCCAGCTCACCATTTGCGGTGCACTCTGGAAACACCATATATTTT. Translation gives CASSPFAVHSGNTIYF.

The chain couples TRBV20-1 to TRBJ1-1; no reliable D call. Germline CDR1 is DFQATT and CDR2 is SNEGSKA (reference sequence). Trimming removed 3 bases at V and 8 bases at J, with 7 bases between. CDR3 length equals 10 residues. CDR3 sequence: CSARLPEAFF. CDR3 DNA sequence: TGCAGTGCTAGGCTACCGGAAGCTTTCTTT.

This clone was recorded a few times. The rearrangement joins TRBV5-4 to TRBJ2-3; TRBD1 matches 7 bases. V trimming: 2 bases; J trimming: 0 bases; junction bases outside the gene matches: 3. The CDR3 loop spans 15 amino acids. The germline gives CDR1 SGHNT, CDR2 YYREEE (reference sequence). The chain's CDR3 is CASSLGQASTDTQYF. The DNA of the CDR3 is TGTGCCAGCAGCTTAGGACAGGCTAGCACAGATACGCAGTATTTT.

The chain uses TRBV27 and TRBJ2-7, with 7 bases identical to TRBD2. With 6 bases clipped from V and 0 bases from J, the junction kept 5 bases outside the gene matches. The CDR3 totals 14 residues. Germline V gene data show CDR1 as MNHEY and CDR2 as SMNVEV (reference sequence). CDR3 sequence: CASRPSGLSYEQYF. The CDR3 DNA follows: TGTGCCAGCAGACCTAGCGGTCTCTCCTACGAGCAGTACTTC.

The genes are TRBV5-1 and TRBJ2-7, with 10 positions matching TRBD1. CDR1 is SGHRS, CDR2 YFSETQ, per germline. The CDR3 is 15 amino acids. V shed 2 bases, J shed 2 bases, and the junction held 4 bases outside the gene matches. In DNA, the CDR3 is TGCGCCAGCAGCTTTACCGGACAGGGGGCCTACGAGCAGTACTTC. This gives the protein CASSFTGQGAYEQYF.

V gene TRBV19 combines with J gene TRBJ1-2; TRBD1 might be the D (6 bases). The CDR3 runs to 15 residues. CDR1 and CDR2 (germline): LNHDA, SQIVND (reference sequence). Trimming left V 3 bases short and J 3 bases short, with 14 bases between. CDR3 nucleotide sequence: TGTGCCAGTAGTATTTCACCAGGGGCGGACTATGGCTACACCTTC. Translated, it gives CASSISPGADYGYTF.